This entry is about one T cell receptor (beta chain). Its antigen specificity is not known. Qualities for individual bases were not recorded, and no much larger clone is one base off. The donors were healthy, HIV-negative adults who had no recently reported acute infections or vaccinations. Only Caucasian adults living in Nashville, Tennessee, USA were represented among the donors. Magnetic negative selection was used to enrich CD4+ T cells, after which naive cells were positively selected on CD45RA and the negative fraction became the memory subset. After blood collection by leukapheresis, PBMCs were isolated using Ficoll-Histopaque density gradient centrifugation and then cryopreserved in the vapor phase of liquid nitrogen. Analytical flow cytometry was used to check the purity and quantity of every magnetically sorted T cell population. Genomic DNA was isolated from every sorted fraction and measured by UV absorbance on a Nanodrop 2000c.

The data belong to a study of shared clonotypes between healthy human individuals (dated by TCRdb to the early 2020s). Some background on the complete study: A few men and a couple of women, aged 18 to 49 years, made up the cohort. To estimate repertoire size and how much clonotypes are shared between individuals, the study performed deep sequencing of blood TCR repertoires from roughly five healthy adults. Per donor, leukapheresis produced somewhere between about 0.94 and 9.5 billion PBMCs. Libraries were prepared and TCR repertoires were sequenced by different laboratories using diverse techniques, in order to increase sequencing depth and limit assay-specific biases. For each donor, CD4 naive and CD4 memory were each given three plates, CD8 naive was given two plates, and CD8 memory was given one plate. Study-level results and caveats: Naive subsets generally had larger estimated clonotype richness than memory subsets did. Sampling was limited to blood, and TCR repertoires in tissue likely differ from TCR repertoires in blood. Pairwise subsampling indicated that sequencing depth was expected to affect the degree of clonotype sharing among donors. Even with the large sequencing depth, rarefaction of the sorted-subset datasets indicated that sequencing was incomplete. The small number of donors limited the genetic and exposure-history diversity represented. Clonotypes shared by all four sorted-subset donors showed higher generation probabilities than non-shared clonotypes. When a handful of donors were compared, the shared fraction of clonotypes was around 5.1% for naive CD4, more than 3% for naive CD8, more than 2% for memory CD4, and 0.4% for memory CD8.

TCR CDR3 regions were amplified from genomic DNA by multiplex PCR using the deep immunoSEQ assay. Extracted genomic DNA from each cell subset was distributed evenly across all wells of several immunoSEQ 96-well plates, and each plate was treated as a replicate. For sorted subsets, around 0.2 ug genomic DNA, equal to 25,000 to 35,000 T cell genomes, was loaded into each replicate PCR. Purified libraries were measured with a Qubit 3.0 fluorometer, size-checked on a Bioanalyzer 2100, and measured again with the KAPA Library Quantification kit. Every immunoSEQ 96-well plate was sequenced on a dedicated single-read 150-cycle Illumina NextSeq 550 flow cell. The original pipeline was this. The immunoSEQ output contained only junctional sequences without quality scores, so filtering could not match that applied to full-length reads. To assign V/J genes and CDR3, sequences were annotated using PyIR, a Python wrapper for IgBLAST v1.9, with IMGT germline references. Reads with weak V/J assignments (E-value above 1e-6), missing CDR3, stop codons, out-of-frame junctions, or ambiguous translated residues were removed. V3J clonotypes were defined as sequences sharing an identical inferred V gene, J gene, and CDR3 amino acid sequence. Percentage overlap between repertoires was computed as shared unique clonotypes divided by the size of the smaller repertoire. Richness of each repertoire was evaluated using RTK rarefaction, the Chao1 estimator, and Recon v2.1 estimates of unobserved clonotypes. Generation probabilities for all TCRbeta clonotypes obtained by the gDNA method from four donors were computed using OLGA. What TCRdb holds here is the immuneACCESS table cut down to in-frame rearrangements. Part of the clones is not present; checked against another copy, under half of the missing clones reflect an unresolved V gene, and the others are unexplained. Clone size and V and J calls were adopted from that table, with D and trimming inferred from the DNA. The sample includes millions of clones, with 90% to 95% observed a single time. The top ten clones comprise around 0.14% of the sample.

The sample taken for sequencing was naive CD4+ T cells sorted from blood. Interpreted using the paper, the cell subset or site label stands for: CD45RA+ positively selected. The receptor was derived from a man between 18 and 35 years old in good health.

This receptor has the CDR3 CASSAGDGAFSYGYTF. The bases are TGCGCCAGCAGCGCGGGTGACGGAGCGTTCAGCTATGGCTACACCTTC. The V and J genes are TRBV5-1 and TRBJ1-2; no D segment can be confidently identified. The trim is 4 bases for V and 4 bases for J, with a gap of 20 bases between the germline ends. CDR1 and CDR2 were assigned from the germline V gene as SGHRS and YFSETQ. From cysteine to phenylalanine, the CDR3 is 16 amino acids long. Only the CDR3 portion is preserved as DNA: 48 bases, with reading frame beginning at the first base.